The 27 T cell receptor beta chains below all came from one sample that was sequenced in a study of blood T cells in healthy people across ages. The use of a sample-barcoded 5' primer and a J-beta primer mix characterized a second PCR of roughly 6 to 11 cycles. TCRdb used MiXCR to reprocess the 5' RACE reads, holding one entry per CDR3 protein. The sample includes 800,000 to 950,000 distinct CDR3 sequences, around 48% seen only once; the top ten take roughly an eighth. The specimen was blood. These receptors originate from a man aged 30 to 45 in good health.

The chain recombines TRBV10-3 with TRBJ2-2, with D possibly being TRBD1 or TRBD2 (5 bases each). Germline CDR1 ENHRY, CDR2 SYGVKD. Trimming cost V 6 bases and J 4 bases, with 18 bases left between them. The CDR3 length is 16 residues. The CDR3 nucleotides read TGTGCCATCAGGGGCCACGAGGGGCGAGGCACCGGGGAGCTGTTTTTT. Translating gives CAIRGHEGRGTGELFF.

This clonotype occurred a few times. The chain joins TRBV12-3 or TRBV12-4 to TRBJ2-7; 12 bases match TRBD2. The V segment lost 3 bases and the J segment 4 bases; nucleotides outside the gene matches: 4. The CDR3 covers 15 residues. CDR3 residues: CASSFQTSGGYEQYF. Written as DNA, the CDR3 is TGTGCCAGCAGTTTCCAGACTAGCGGGGGTTACGAGCAGTACTTC.

The V and J genes are TRBV7-9 and TRBJ1-2, with a possible D match to TRBD1 (5 bases). Germline V gene sequence: CDR1 SEHNR, CDR2 FQNEAQ (reference sequence). Trimming stripped 0 bases from V and 7 bases from J, with 12 bases between. The CDR3 has 14 residues. The CDR3 loop is CASSLAGLDFGYTF. In DNA, the CDR3 is TGTGCCAGCAGCTTAGCGGGACTGGATTTTGGCTACACCTTC.

The V and J genes are TRBV20-1 and TRBJ2-7, with no clear D. The tail of the sequence fits TRBJ2-5 better, so the J call may be wrong. Germline values: CDR1 DFQATT, CDR2 SNEGSKA (reference sequence). This CDR3 contains 13 residues. CDR3 protein: CSARGFSLETQYF. In nucleotides, the CDR3 is TGCAGTGCTAGAGGTTTCTCTTTAGAGACCCAGTACTTC.

The chain couples TRBV5-5 to TRBJ1-2; D remains ambiguous. CDR3 length: 14 amino acids. Germline V gives CDR1 SGHKS, CDR2 YYEKEE (reference sequence). Trimming removed 0 bases from V and 0 bases from J, with 6 bases in between. The CDR3 reads CASSLGSTNYGYTF. CDR3 in DNA: TGTGCCAGCAGCTTGGGGTCAACTAACTATGGCTACACCTTC.

The CDR3 reads CASSLETGFGSNQPQHF. DNA for the CDR3: TGTGCCAGCAGCTTAGAAACAGGCTTCGGTAGCAATCAGCCCCAGCATTTT. The chain uses TRBV7-2 and TRBJ1-5; TRBD1 is a possible D gene (5 bases). Germline lookup yields CDR1 SGHTA and CDR2 FQGNSA. V lost 1 base and J lost 0, with 13 bases in between. The CDR3 consists of 17 residues.

Points on this clonotype: Just one base apart from a much larger clone, this may be a read error. The chain recombines TRBV20-1 with TRBJ2-7, with TRBD2 as a possible D gene (6 bases). The CDR3 spans 13 residues. V was cut by 1 base and J by 7 bases, with 14 bases left in between. Germline CDR1 DFQATT, CDR2 SNEGSKA (reference sequence). The CDR3: CSARGASDIEQYF. In nucleotides, the CDR3 is TGCAGTGCTAGAGGAGCTAGCGACATAGAGCAGTACTTC.

This clonotype was recorded a few times. The chain carries TRBV6-1 and TRBJ2-5; no firm D call. In germline, CDR1 is MNHNS, CDR2 SASEGT. Trimming pared 8 bases from V and 1 base from J, leaving 2 bases between. The CDR3 extends over 10 amino acids. The chain's CDR3 is CASFQETQYF. CDR3 DNA: TGTGCCAGCTTCCAAGAGACCCAGTACTTC.

J is TRBJ2-3 and V is TRBV5-6, with D unclear. V was clipped by 0 bases and J by 1 base, with 9 bases between them. The CDR3 has 15 amino acids. The germline CDR1 and CDR2 sequences are SGHDT and YYEEEE. CDR3 DNA: TGTGCCAGCAGCTTGGTCCAGGTCGGCACAGATACGCAGTATTTT. Its translation: CASSLVQVGTDTQYF.

The V call is TRBV9, the J call TRBJ2-1; 9 positions agree with TRBD2. The V gene end was trimmed by 4 bases and the J gene end by 1 base; junction bases not matched to a gene: 6. Germline assignment: CDR1 SGDLS and CDR2 YYNGEE. This CDR3 spans 16 amino acids. Here the CDR3 reads CASSLSGSASYNEQFF. The CDR3 nucleotides are TGTGCCAGCAGCCTTAGCGGGAGTGCGTCCTACAATGAGCAGTTCTTC.

This chain links TRBV18 with TRBJ1-5, with a tentative D call TRBD1 (5 bases). Trimming took off 2 bases at V and 0 bases at J, with 8 bases between the two ends. CDR3 size: 15 residues. The germline CDR1 and CDR2 sequences are KGHSH and LQKENI. In DNA form, the CDR3 reads TGTGCCAGCTCACCAAGCAGGGCTAGCAATCAGCCCCAGCATTTT. It is translated as CASSPSRASNQPQHF.

This chain joins TRBV29-1 and TRBJ2-1; 13 nucleotides line up with TRBD2. The CDR3 is 15 residues long. Germline V gene data show CDR1 as SQVTM and CDR2 as ANQGSEA. The trim removed 6 bases at V and 5 bases at J, leaving 7 bases unmatched. The CDR3 bases are TGCAGCGTCCGAAGGACTAGCGGGGGAAACAATGAGCAGTTCTTC. The encoded protein is CSVRRTSGGNNEQFF.

The J gene is TRBJ2-7, the V gene TRBV20-1; maybe TRBD1 (6 bases). V lost 4 bases, J lost 3 bases, and 16 bases lay in between. This CDR3 has 14 amino acids. Per the germline V gene, CDR1 is DFQATT and CDR2 is SNEGSKA (reference sequence). The CDR3 is CSATGQINFYEQYF. CDR3 bases: TGCAGTGCTACCGGACAGATTAACTTCTACGAGCAGTACTTC.

V gene TRBV20-1 combines with J gene TRBJ2-5; D perhaps matches TRBD1 (5 bases). Germline V gene sequence: CDR1 DFQATT, CDR2 SNEGSKA (reference sequence). CDR3 length: 13 residues. Trimming cost V 6 bases and J 2 bases, with 13 bases left between them. CDR3 in amino acids: CSARVTEQETQYF. DNA for the CDR3: TGCAGTGCCAGGGTTACAGAACAAGAGACCCAGTACTTC.

This rearrangement joins TRBV20-1 to TRBJ2-1, with D possibly being TRBD1 (7 bases). Germline CDR1 reads DFQATT; CDR2 reads SNEGSKA (reference sequence). The CDR3 is 14 residues long. Trimming cost V 4 bases and J 1 base, with 11 bases left between them. As DNA, the CDR3 is TGCAGTGCTAAGCAGGGGGGTTCCTACAATGAGCAGTTCTTC. This encodes CSAKQGGSYNEQFF.

This clonotype was observed a few times. J is TRBJ2-3 and V is TRBV7-9; the match to TRBD1 covers 7 bases. Per germline, CDR1 SEHNR and CDR2 FQNEAQ (reference sequence). CDR3 size: 14 residues. V lost 3 bases to trimming and J lost 8 bases; unmatched junction nucleotides: 8. The CDR3 DNA reads as TGTGCCAGCAGCTTGGGACAGCCGCTTGCTACGCAGTATTTT. Translated, it gives CASSLGQPLATQYF.

The chain carries TRBV28 and TRBJ2-7; D not certain. The CDR3 runs to 12 residues. Trimming took 5 bases from V and 3 from J, leaving 8 bases between them. The germline V gene has CDR1 MDHEN and CDR2 SYDVKM. Here the CDR3 reads CASSGMGYEQYF. The DNA of the CDR3 is TGTGCCAGCAGTGGTATGGGCTACGAGCAGTACTTC. Based on the CDR3 plus reference TRBV28 and TRBJ2-7, the full variable domain is DVKVTQSSRYLVKRTGEKVFLECVQDMDHENMFWYRQDPGLGLRLIYFSYDVKMKEKGDIPEGYSVSREKKERFSLILESASTNQTSMYLCASSGMGYEQYFGPGTRLTVT.

The chain recombines TRBV28 with TRBJ2-5; 12 bases match TRBD1. Germline loops: CDR1 MDHEN, CDR2 SYDVKM. The V segment lost 7 bases and the J segment 4 bases; nucleotides outside the gene matches: 7. This CDR3 is 15 amino acids long. CDR3 nucleotides: TGTGCCAGCAAAAACCGGGACAGGGGGCGAGAGACCCAGTACTTC. This encodes CASKNRDRGRETQYF. The whole variable domain, remainder taken from reference TRBV28 and TRBJ2-5, is DVKVTQSSRYLVKRTGEKVFLECVQDMDHENMFWYRQDPGLGLRLIYFSYDVKMKEKGDIPEGYSVSREKKERFSLILESASTNQTSMYLCASKNRDRGRETQYFGPGTRLLVL.

This clonotype was detected only a few times. The chain combines TRBV10-3 with TRBJ2-5; 12 nucleotides align to TRBD2. V dropped 6 bases and J dropped 5; count of bases not matched to a gene: 1. The CDR3 spans 13 residues. Germline V CDR1 and CDR2: ENHRY, SYGVKD. The CDR3 bases are TGTGCCATCAGGGGGACTAGCGGGGAGACCCAGTACTTC. This codes for CAIRGTSGETQYF.

This clonotype has just a few counts. The chain has TRBV5-1 and TRBJ1-4, with a tentative D call TRBD1 (5 bases). The germline CDR1 and CDR2 sequences are SGHRS and YFSETQ. Trimming stripped 4 bases from V and 7 bases from J, with 20 bases between. The CDR3 loop spans 16 amino acids. The CDR3 bases are TGCGCCAGCAGCATTGGTGTACAGGCCGGATTTGAAAAACTGTTTTTT. Protein sequence: CASSIGVQAGFEKLFF.

This clonotype was picked up a small number of times. This chain's CDR3 is CASSTGTSGSGSSYNEQFF. As DNA, the CDR3 is TGTGCCAGCAGTACCGGGACTAGCGGGTCCGGGAGCTCCTACAATGAGCAGTTCTTC. The J gene is TRBJ2-1, the V gene TRBV5-4, with 12 bases matching TRBD2. The germline gives CDR1 SGHNT, CDR2 YYREEE (reference sequence). The CDR3 has 19 amino acids. J lost 0 bases, V lost 5 bases, and 12 bases had no gene match.

The table lists this clonotype with a few counts. The chain is built from TRBV6-2 or TRBV6-3 and TRBJ2-4; D not certain. The J call is doubtful: the DNA matches TRBJ2-7 better. The germline gives CDR1 MNHEY, CDR2 SVGEGT. The CDR3 length is 12 residues. The CDR3 reads CASSYGNYEQYF. As DNA, the CDR3 is TGTGCCAGCAGTTACGGGAACTACGAGCAGTACTTC.

This clonotype was seen more than once but under ten times. The J gene is TRBJ2-1, the V gene TRBV12-3 or TRBV12-4; D gene ambiguous. The CDR3 contains 15 residues. Trimming pared 6 bases from V and 5 bases from J, leaving 17 bases between. The CDR3: CASSSRAFDHNEQFF. The CDR3 DNA sequence: TGTGCCAGCAGCTCCCGGGCCTTTGATCACAATGAGCAGTTCTTC.

The chain is built from TRBV18 and TRBJ1-6, with D perhaps matching TRBD1 (5 bases). Germline V CDR1 and CDR2: KGHSH, LQKENI. The V end lost 2 bases, the J end lost 13 bases, and 15 bases lay between the germline ends. The CDR3 has 14 residues. CDR3 sequence: CASSPGDRQGPLHF. The DNA for the CDR3 is TGTGCCAGCTCACCAGGGGACCGTCAAGGCCCCCTCCACTTT.

Here the CDR3 DNA reads TGTGCCAGCAGCTCAAACGGCCTAGCGAGCACAGATACGCAGTATTTT. This encodes CASSSNGLASTDTQYF. The gene calls are TRBV7-2 and TRBJ2-3; tentative D call: TRBD2 (6 bases). CDR1 SGHTA and CDR2 FQGNSA come from the germline V gene. Trimming removed 4 bases from V and 0 bases from J, with 14 bases in between. The length of the CDR3 is 16 residues.

This chain links TRBV7-8 with TRBJ2-3; 11 bases align to TRBD2. Germline V gene lookup returns CDR1 SGHVS and CDR2 FQNEAQ. The CDR3 spans 19 residues. V was clipped by 1 base and J by 3 bases; unmatched bases: 12. CDR3 DNA sequence: TGTGCCAGCAGCTTAGGAATCCGGCTAGCGGGGGGAGAAACAGATACGCAGTATTTT. It translates to CASSLGIRLAGGETDTQYF.

The gene calls are TRBV12-3 or TRBV12-4 and TRBJ2-1; TRBD1 aligns across 8 bases. This CDR3 region has 13 residues. V lost 7 bases, J lost 9 bases, and 8 bases stayed unmatched. The CDR3 sequence is CASKTTGGFEQFF. The CDR3 coding sequence is TGTGCCAGCAAAACAACAGGGGGGTTTGAGCAGTTCTTC.